These 21 T cell receptor beta chains share one sample of origin, sequenced in a study of post-analysis software for immune sequencing data. Whole-study findings and limits: The study found TRBV5-6, TRBV5-1 and TRBV20-1 among 4 or 5 TRBV segments more frequent in patients than controls.

Carried by the TCR beta cDNA libraries were unique molecular identifiers. TCRdb re-analysed the PCR reads in MiXCR, keeping a single row per CDR3 protein. The sample has roughly 730,000 distinct CDR3 sequences; roughly 30% are singletons. Antigen specificity for these receptors is unknown. Sequencing was done on a sample of blood. These receptors came from a girl aged 5 to 17 with multiple sclerosis.

There are many counts of this clonotype. The genes are TRBV20-1 and TRBJ2-1; 10 positions agree with TRBD2. CDR3 length: 18 residues. Germline V gene sequence: CDR1 DFQATT, CDR2 SNEGSKA (reference sequence). The V and J ends lost 2 bases and 2 bases, in that order; junction bases with no gene match: 12. The CDR3 loop is CSARYPRGAGGTYNEQFF. Here the CDR3 DNA reads TGCAGTGCTAGATACCCCCGGGGAGCGGGGGGGACCTACAATGAGCAGTTCTTC.

This clonotype was detected a few times. This sequence joins TRBV27 and TRBJ2-5; TRBD2 matches at 11 bases. Per the germline V gene, CDR1 is MNHEY and CDR2 is SMNVEV (reference sequence). With 2 bases clipped from V and 1 base from J, the junction kept 9 bases outside the gene matches. This CDR3 contains 18 residues. CDR3 sequence: CASSLRPSGGKIQETQYF. The DNA of the CDR3 is TGTGCCAGCAGTTTACGGCCTAGCGGGGGGAAAATCCAAGAGACCCAGTACTTC.

This clonotype turned up a few times. The CDR3 spells CSATTGMKVSNEQFF. The CDR3 DNA follows: TGCAGTGCTACCACAGGGATGAAGGTCTCCAATGAGCAGTTCTTC. The chain combines TRBV20-1 with TRBJ2-1, with D possibly being TRBD1 (6 bases). The CDR3 is made up of 15 amino acids. V was clipped by 4 bases and J by 6 bases, with 19 bases between them. Looked up from germline, CDR1 is DFQATT and CDR2 is SNEGSKA (reference sequence).

This clonotype has just a few counts. This chain joins TRBV9 and TRBJ2-7, with a weak D call TRBD2 (6 bases). CDR1 and CDR2 from the germline V gene are SGDLS and YYNGEE. The CDR3 length is 16 residues. Trimming removed 0 bases from V and 6 bases from J, with 19 bases in between. Here the CDR3 reads CASSVAAGFRESEQYF. The DNA of the CDR3 is TGTGCCAGCAGCGTAGCTGCGGGGTTTCGCGAAAGCGAGCAGTACTTC.

The gene calls are TRBV3-1 and TRBJ2-4; 12 nucleotides align to TRBD2. There are 16 residues in the CDR3. Germline lookup yields CDR1 LGHDT and CDR2 YNNKEL (reference sequence). With V trimmed by 1 base and J by 8 bases, 6 bases remained unmatched. The CDR3 DNA reads TGTGCCAGCAGCCAAGTGGGACTAGCGGGTCAGTACATTCAGTACTTC. This sequence encodes CASSQVGLAGQYIQYF.

The chain joins TRBV20-1 to TRBJ2-1; 14 positions agree with TRBD2. Germline CDR1 is DFQATT and CDR2 is SNEGSKA (reference sequence). The CDR3 contains 14 residues. Trimming cost V 5 bases and J 10 bases; bases outside gene matches: 7. In nucleotides, the CDR3 is TGCAGTGCTTCTCCGGGACTAGCGGGAGACGAGCAGTTCTTC. Protein product: CSASPGLAGDEQFF.

This clonotype has more than one count but fewer than ten. The J gene is TRBJ2-3, the V gene TRBV20-1, with TRBD2 matching over 12 bases. Trimming took 6 bases from V and 4 from J; bases not matched to a gene: 8. The CDR3 sequence is 15 residues long. Germline CDR1 DFQATT, CDR2 SNEGSKA (reference sequence). The CDR3 nucleotides are TGCAGTGCGTCGCTGCTAGCGGGGGGGGCAGATACGCAGTATTTT. Translated: CSASLLAGGADTQYF.

V is TRBV20-1 and J is TRBJ2-7; a weak D match, TRBD2 (5 bases). Germline loops: CDR1 DFQATT, CDR2 SNEGSKA (reference sequence). The V end was cut by 6 bases, the J end by 3 bases, with 18 bases between. The CDR3 contains 14 residues. The CDR3 DNA reads as TGCAGTGCGACCGACCCGAGGGTCCTCTACGAGCAGTACTTC. It codes for CSATDPRVLYEQYF.

The V gene is TRBV7-2, the J gene TRBJ2-7, with 9 bases lining up with TRBD2. This CDR3 is built from 16 residues. After removal of 1 base from V and 3 bases from J, the junction contained 7 bases not matched to a gene. Looked up from germline, CDR1 is SGHTA and CDR2 is FQGNSA. In DNA, the CDR3 is TGTGCCAGCAGCTTAGAGGTCTCGCGGGGGGGCTACGAGCAGTACTTC. Translating gives CASSLEVSRGGYEQYF.

This clonotype was seen more than once but under ten times. The chain couples TRBV7-9 to TRBJ1-5; TRBD1 agrees at 7 bases. V shed 5 bases, J shed 3 bases, and the junction held 4 bases outside the gene matches. Germline V gene lookup returns CDR1 SEHNR and CDR2 FQNEAQ (reference sequence). The CDR3 is 14 amino acids. The CDR3 sequence: CASSPGQLNQPQHF. The CDR3 coding sequence is TGTGCCAGCAGCCCGGGACAGCTCAATCAGCCCCAGCATTTT.

This clonotype was counted between two and nine times. The rearrangement uses TRBV5-1 and TRBJ1-4, with D maybe TRBD1 (5 bases). Germline CDR1 is SGHRS and CDR2 is YFSETQ. The CDR3 has 13 residues. V gave up 4 bases and J gave up 12 bases, with 16 bases separating them. CDR3 region: CASSPQDGAQLFF. The DNA of the CDR3 is TGCGCCAGCAGCCCCCAAGACGGGGCTCAACTGTTTTTT.

Ten or more counts support this clonotype. V usage is TRBV12-5 and J usage is TRBJ1-1; 7 bases line up with TRBD1. V was pared by 1 base and J by 1 base, with 9 bases of the junction left unmatched. CDR3 length equals 17 residues. The V gene's germline CDR1 is LGHNT and CDR2 FRNRAP. The CDR3 bases are TGTGCTAGTGGTTTGGGACAGGGAATATCCACGAACACTGAAGCTTTCTTT. Translated, it gives CASGLGQGISTNTEAFF.

The chain has TRBV6-8 and TRBJ2-4; D possibly matches TRBD1 or TRBD2 (5 bases each). Germline V CDR1 and CDR2: MNHGY, SAAAGT. The CDR3 has 16 amino acids. V dropped 0 bases and J dropped 13 bases, with 22 bases sitting between them. The CDR3 DNA is TGTGCCAGCAGTTACTCGGCAGTGGAGGTGCTAGGGGACCAGTACTTC. This encodes CASSYSAVEVLGDQYF.

This clonotype was seen just once. The V gene is TRBV20-1, the J gene TRBJ1-4, with D tentatively TRBD1 (6 bases). Per the germline V gene, CDR1 is DFQATT and CDR2 is SNEGSKA (reference sequence). V lost 3 bases and J lost 8, with 13 bases in between. The CDR3 runs 13 residues. DNA of the CDR3: TGCAGTGCTAGTAACACAGGGCGGGAAAAACTGTTTTTT. It encodes CSASNTGREKLFF.

The chain recombines TRBV29-1 with TRBJ1-1; D unclear. Germline V lookup: CDR1 SQVTM, CDR2 ANQGSEA. The V and J ends lost 1 base and 2 bases respectively, with 8 bases between them. The CDR3 covers 13 residues. CDR3 amino acids: CSVEGAVNTEAFF. The CDR3 coding sequence is TGCAGCGTTGAAGGGGCAGTCAACACTGAAGCTTTCTTT.

The J gene is TRBJ2-2, the V gene TRBV20-1; 9 nucleotides align to TRBD1. The junction had 8 bases not matched to a gene; V was cut back by 1 base and J by 2 bases. The CDR3 has 17 amino acids. The germline CDR1 and CDR2 sequences are DFQATT and SNEGSKA (reference sequence). As DNA, the CDR3 is TGCAGTGCTAGAGTCGACAGGGGGGCGCTTAACACCGGGGAGCTGTTTTTT. The encoded protein is CSARVDRGALNTGELFF.

About this clonotype: The CDR3 end shows no conserved phenylalanine or tryptophan, and so a read error is likely. V is TRBV7-2 and J is TRBJ2-3; D not certain. Trimming left V 0 bases short and J 5 bases short, with 15 bases between. CDR3 length: 16 amino acids. Germline-derived CDR1 and CDR2 are SGHTA and FQGNSA. CDR3 sequence: CASSLAAGERIDTQYC. CDR3 nucleotides: TGTGCCAGCAGCTTAGCGGCCGGAGAAAGGATAGATACGCAGTATTGT.

This sequence joins TRBV7-9 and TRBJ1-2; D is possibly TRBD1 (6 bases). The CDR3 sequence is 16 residues long. Germline V gene data show CDR1 as SEHNR and CDR2 as FQNEAQ (reference sequence). V shed 1 base and J shed 5 bases, with 17 bases lying between them. Written as DNA, the CDR3 is TGTGCCAGCAGCTTAGATGGGGCAGGGGCGAAATATGGCTACACCTTC. It codes for CASSLDGAGAKYGYTF.

CDR3 amino acids: CASSSGWVSNQPQHF. The CDR3 DNA is TGTGCCAGCAGTTCGGGGTGGGTCAGCAATCAGCCCCAGCATTTT. The chain joins TRBV28 to TRBJ1-5; D call uncertain. V lost 4 bases and J 1 base, leaving 11 bases between the germline ends. The CDR3 has 15 residues. The V gene's germline CDR1 is MDHEN and CDR2 SYDVKM. The complete variable domain, with remaining parts taken from reference TRBV28 and TRBJ1-5, reads DVKVTQSSRYLVKRTGEKVFLECVQDMDHENMFWYRQDPGLGLRLIYFSYDVKMKEKGDIPEGYSVSREKKERFSLILESASTNQTSMYLCASSSGWVSNQPQHFGDGTRLSIL.

This chain connects TRBV5-1 to TRBJ2-1; the match to TRBD2 covers 8 bases. The germline V gene encodes CDR1 SGHRS and CDR2 YFSETQ. This CDR3 spans 14 amino acids. Trimming removed 4 bases from V and 9 bases from J; junction bases left unmatched: 9. CDR3 residues: CASSQNSGEVEQFF. The DNA for the CDR3 is TGCGCCAGCAGCCAGAATAGCGGGGAGGTTGAGCAGTTCTTC. The complete variable domain, with remaining parts taken from reference TRBV5-1 and TRBJ2-1, reads KAGVTQTPRYLIKTRGQQVTLSCSPISGHRSVSWYQQTPGQGLQFLFEYFSETQRNKGNFPGRFSGRQFSNSRSEMNVSTLELGDSALYLCASSQNSGEVEQFFGPGTRLTVL.

The chain combines TRBV12-3 or TRBV12-4 with TRBJ2-7; 11 nucleotides line up with TRBD2. The CDR3 length is 14 residues. The trim removed 5 bases at V and 5 bases at J, leaving 5 bases unmatched. CDR3 bases: TGTGCCAGCAGTAGAAGGGGACTAGCGGACGAGCAGTACTTC. It codes for CASSRRGLADEQYF.